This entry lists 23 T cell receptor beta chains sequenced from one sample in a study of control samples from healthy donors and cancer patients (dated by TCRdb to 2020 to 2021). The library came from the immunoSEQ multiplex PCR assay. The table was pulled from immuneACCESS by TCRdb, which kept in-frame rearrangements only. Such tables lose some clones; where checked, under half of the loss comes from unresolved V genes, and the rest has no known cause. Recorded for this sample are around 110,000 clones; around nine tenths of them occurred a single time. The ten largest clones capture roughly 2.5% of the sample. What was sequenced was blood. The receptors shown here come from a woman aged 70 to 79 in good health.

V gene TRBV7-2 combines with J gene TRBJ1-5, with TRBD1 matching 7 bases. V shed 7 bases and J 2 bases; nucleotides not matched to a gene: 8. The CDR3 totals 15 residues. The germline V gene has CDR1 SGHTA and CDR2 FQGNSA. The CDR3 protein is CASTKSGTGNQPQHF. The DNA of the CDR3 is TGTGCCAGCACAAAATCCGGGACAGGCAATCAGCCCCAGCATTTT.

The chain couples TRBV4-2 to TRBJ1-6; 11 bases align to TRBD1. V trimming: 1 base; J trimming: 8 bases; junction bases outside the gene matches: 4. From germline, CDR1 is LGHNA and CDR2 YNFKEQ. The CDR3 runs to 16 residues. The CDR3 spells CASSQAVGQGDSPLHF. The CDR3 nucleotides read TGTGCCAGCAGCCAAGCGGTGGGACAGGGGGATTCACCCCTCCACTTT.

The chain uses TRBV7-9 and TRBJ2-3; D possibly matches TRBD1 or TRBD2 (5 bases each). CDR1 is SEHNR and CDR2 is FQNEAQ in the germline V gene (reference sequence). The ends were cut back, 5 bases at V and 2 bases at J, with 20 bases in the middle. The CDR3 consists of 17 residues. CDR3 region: CASSRRPAGPNTDTQYF. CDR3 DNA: TGTGCCAGCAGCCGGAGGCCCGCAGGGCCCAACACAGATACGCAGTATTTT.

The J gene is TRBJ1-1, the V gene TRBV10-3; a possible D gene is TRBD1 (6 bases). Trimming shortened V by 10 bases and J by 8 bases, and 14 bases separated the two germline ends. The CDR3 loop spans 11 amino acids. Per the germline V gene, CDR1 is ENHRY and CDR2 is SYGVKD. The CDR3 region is CASNTGTEAFF. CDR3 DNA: TGTGCCAGTAATACAGGGACCGAAGCTTTCTTT.

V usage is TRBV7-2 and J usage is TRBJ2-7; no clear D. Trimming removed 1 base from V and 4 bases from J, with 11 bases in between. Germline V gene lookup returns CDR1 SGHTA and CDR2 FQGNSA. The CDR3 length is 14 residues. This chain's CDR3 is CASSLEVFVYEQYF. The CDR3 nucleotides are TGTGCCAGCAGCTTAGAGGTCTTCGTTTACGAGCAGTACTTC.

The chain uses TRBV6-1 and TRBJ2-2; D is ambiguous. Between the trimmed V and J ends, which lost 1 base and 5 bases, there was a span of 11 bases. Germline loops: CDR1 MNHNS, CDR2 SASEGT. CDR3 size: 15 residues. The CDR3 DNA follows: TGTGCCAGCAGTGAAGAAGGGCCCTGGACCGGGGAGCTGTTTTTT. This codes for CASSEEGPWTGELFF.

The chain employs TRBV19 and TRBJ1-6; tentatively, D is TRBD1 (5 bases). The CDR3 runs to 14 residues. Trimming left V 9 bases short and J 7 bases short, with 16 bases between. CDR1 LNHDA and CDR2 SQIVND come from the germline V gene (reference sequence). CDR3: CASNQGWRNSPLHF. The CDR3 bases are TGTGCCAGCAATCAGGGATGGAGGAATTCACCCCTCCACTTT.

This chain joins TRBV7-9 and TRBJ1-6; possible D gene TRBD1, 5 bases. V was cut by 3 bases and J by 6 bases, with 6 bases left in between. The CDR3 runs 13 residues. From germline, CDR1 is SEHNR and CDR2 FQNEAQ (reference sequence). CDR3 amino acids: CASSLGGNSPLHF. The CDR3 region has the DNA TGTGCCAGCAGCTTGGGGGGTAATTCACCCCTCCACTTT.

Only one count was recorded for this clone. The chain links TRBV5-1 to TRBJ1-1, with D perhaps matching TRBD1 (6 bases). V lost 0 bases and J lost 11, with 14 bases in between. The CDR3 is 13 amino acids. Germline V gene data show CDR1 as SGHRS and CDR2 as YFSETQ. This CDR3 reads CASSLGSGDGAFF. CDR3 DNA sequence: TGCGCCAGCAGCTTGGGGTCAGGGGACGGGGCTTTCTTT.

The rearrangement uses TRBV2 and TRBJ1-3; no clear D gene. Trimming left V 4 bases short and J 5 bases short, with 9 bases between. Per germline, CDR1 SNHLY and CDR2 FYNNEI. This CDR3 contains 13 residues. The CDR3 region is CASSAQIRNTIYF. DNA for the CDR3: TGTGCCAGCAGTGCACAGATCCGAAACACCATATATTTT.

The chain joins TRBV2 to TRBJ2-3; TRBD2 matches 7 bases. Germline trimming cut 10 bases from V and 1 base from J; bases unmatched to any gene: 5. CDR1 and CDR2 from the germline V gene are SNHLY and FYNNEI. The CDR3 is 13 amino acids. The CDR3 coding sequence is TGTGCCACCTACGCGGGGGGCACAGATACGCAGTATTTT. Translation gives CATYAGGTDTQYF. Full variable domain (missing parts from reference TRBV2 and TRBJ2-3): EPEVTQTPSHQVTQMGQEVILRCVPISNHLYFYWYRQILGQKVEFLVSFYNNEISEKSEIFDDQFSVERPDGSNFTLKIRSTKLEDSAMYFCATYAGGTDTQYFGPGTRLTVL.

The DNA for the CDR3 is TGCGCCAGCAGCGCTGGTGGGGAGCAGTTCTTC. Translating gives CASSAGGEQFF. The chain is built from TRBV5-1 and TRBJ2-1; D call uncertain. The CDR3 extends over 11 amino acids. Germline CDR1 is SGHRS and CDR2 is YFSETQ. Trimming shortened V by 4 bases and J by 10 bases, and 9 bases separated the two germline ends. Drawing the rest from reference TRBV5-1 and TRBJ2-1, the complete variable domain is KAGVTQTPRYLIKTRGQQVTLSCSPISGHRSVSWYQQTPGQGLQFLFEYFSETQRNKGNFPGRFSGRQFSNSRSEMNVSTLELGDSALYLCASSAGGEQFFGPGTRLTVL.

CDR3 coding DNA: TGTGCCAGCATCCCATTTGCGAACACTGAAGCTTTCTTT. This translates into CASIPFANTEAFF. This chain uses TRBV7-9 with TRBJ1-1; D gene ambiguous. Germline V gives CDR1 SEHNR, CDR2 FQNEAQ (reference sequence). Between the trimmed V and J ends, which lost 7 bases and 1 base, there was a span of 10 bases. CDR3 length: 13 amino acids.

The CDR3 nucleotides are TGTGCCAGCAGTACCCCGGGACAGGGCCCGAATGGCTACACCTTC. Residues: CASSTPGQGPNGYTF. This rearrangement joins TRBV25-1 to TRBJ1-2; 9 nucleotides line up with TRBD1. The CDR3 spans 15 residues. Germline trimming cut 5 bases from V and 6 bases from J; bases unmatched to any gene: 10. CDR1 is MGHDK and CDR2 is SYGVNS in the germline V gene.

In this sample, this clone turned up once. CDR3 residues: CASKAGVGNTEAFF. DNA of the CDR3: TGTGCCAGCAAGGCAGGGGTTGGGAACACTGAAGCTTTCTTT. The V and J genes are TRBV6-4 and TRBJ1-1, with a tentative D call TRBD1 (6 bases). This CDR3 is 14 amino acids long. Trimming took off 7 bases at V and 1 base at J, with 13 bases between the two ends. Per germline, CDR1 MRHNA and CDR2 SNTAGT.

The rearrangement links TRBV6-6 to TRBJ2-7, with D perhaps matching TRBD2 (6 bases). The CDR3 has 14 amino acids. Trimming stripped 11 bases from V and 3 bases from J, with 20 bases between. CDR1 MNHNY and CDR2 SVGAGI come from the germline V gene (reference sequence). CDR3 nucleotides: TGTGCCGTCAAAACGGGACTGGGAGACTACGAGCAGTACTTC. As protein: CAVKTGLGDYEQYF.

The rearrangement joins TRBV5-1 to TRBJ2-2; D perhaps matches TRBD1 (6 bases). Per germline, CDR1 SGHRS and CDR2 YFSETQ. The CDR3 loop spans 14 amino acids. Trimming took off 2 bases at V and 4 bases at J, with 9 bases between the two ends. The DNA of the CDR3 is TGCGCCAGCAGCTTCGACAGGTTCACCGGGGAGCTGTTTTTT. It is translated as CASSFDRFTGELFF.

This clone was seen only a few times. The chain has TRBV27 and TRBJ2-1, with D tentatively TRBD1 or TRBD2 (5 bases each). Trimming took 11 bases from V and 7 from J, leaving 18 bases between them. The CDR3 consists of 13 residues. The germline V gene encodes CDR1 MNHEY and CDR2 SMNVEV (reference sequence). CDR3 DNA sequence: TGTGCCTCTTGGGGGACGGGCGGGAATGAGCAGTTCTTC. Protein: CASWGTGGNEQFF.

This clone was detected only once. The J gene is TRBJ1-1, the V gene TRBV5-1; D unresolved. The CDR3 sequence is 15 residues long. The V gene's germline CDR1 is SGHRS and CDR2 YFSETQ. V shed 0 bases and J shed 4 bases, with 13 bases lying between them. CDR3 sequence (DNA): TGCGCCAGCAGCTTGGGGCCAGGCGTCAGCACTGAAGCTTTCTTT. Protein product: CASSLGPGVSTEAFF.

CDR3: CASSLTSYGDSGNTIYF. The CDR3 bases are TGTGCCAGCAGCCTCACGAGTTACGGGGACTCTGGAAACACCATATATTTT. V gene TRBV5-6 combines with J gene TRBJ1-3; unclear D gene. Trimming cost V 4 bases and J 0 bases, with 17 bases left between them. CDR3 size: 17 residues. Germline values: CDR1 SGHDT, CDR2 YYEEEE.

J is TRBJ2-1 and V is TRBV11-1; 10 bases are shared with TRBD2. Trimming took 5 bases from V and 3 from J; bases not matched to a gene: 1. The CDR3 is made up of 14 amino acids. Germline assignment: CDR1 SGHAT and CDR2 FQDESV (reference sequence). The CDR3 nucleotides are TGTGCCAGCAGCCGACTAGCGGGCTACAATGAGCAGTTCTTC. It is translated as CASSRLAGYNEQFF.

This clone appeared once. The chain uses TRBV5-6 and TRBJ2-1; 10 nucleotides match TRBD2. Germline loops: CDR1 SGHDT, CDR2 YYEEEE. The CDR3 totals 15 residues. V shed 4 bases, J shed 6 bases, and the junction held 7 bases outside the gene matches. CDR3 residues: CASSSLAGGINEQFF. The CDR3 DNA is TGTGCCAGCAGCAGCTTAGCGGGGGGAATCAATGAGCAGTTCTTC.

The CDR3 region is CASSIIARVGNQPQHF. For the CDR3, the DNA is TGTGCCAGTAGTATAATCGCCAGGGTTGGCAATCAGCCCCAGCATTTT. The chain uses TRBV19 and TRBJ1-5, with TRBD1 as a possible D gene (5 bases). Trimming pared 2 bases from V and 2 bases from J, leaving 13 bases between. The CDR3 length is 16 residues. Germline V CDR1 and CDR2: LNHDA, SQIVND (reference sequence).